This T cell receptor (beta chain) stems from a study of shared clonotypes between healthy human individuals. Profiled with immunoSEQ multiplex PCR; TCRdb holds only in-frame clones, not every one. The sample lists some 2,500,000 clones, around 90% occurring once. The germline CDR1 and CDR2 sequences are SQVTM and ANQGSEA. The V and J ends lost 4 bases and 10 bases, in that order; junction bases with no gene match: 7. The CDR3 runs 12 residues. The clonotype originates from a young man in good health. Some clones in this sample may be carry-over from other donors' samples. Sequencing used naive CD4+ T cells from PBMCs. Described subset: CD45RA+ positively selected. This chain uses TRBV29-1 with TRBJ1-5; 7 nucleotides agree with TRBD1. The CDR3 bases are TGCAGCGTTGGACAGGGTGACCTACCCCAGCATTTT. This encodes CSVGQGDLPQHF.